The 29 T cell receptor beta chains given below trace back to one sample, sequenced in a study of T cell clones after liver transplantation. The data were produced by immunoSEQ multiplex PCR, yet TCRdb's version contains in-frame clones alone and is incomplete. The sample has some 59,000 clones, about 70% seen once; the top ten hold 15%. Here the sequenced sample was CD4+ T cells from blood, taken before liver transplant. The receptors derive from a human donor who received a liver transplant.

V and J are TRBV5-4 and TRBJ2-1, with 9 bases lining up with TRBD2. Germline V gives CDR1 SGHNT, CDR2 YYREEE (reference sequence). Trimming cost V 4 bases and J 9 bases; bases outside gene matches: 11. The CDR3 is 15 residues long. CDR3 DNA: TGTGCCAGCAGCGGCCGACTGGCGGGGGGGTCTGAGCAGTTCTTC. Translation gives CASSGRLAGGSEQFF.

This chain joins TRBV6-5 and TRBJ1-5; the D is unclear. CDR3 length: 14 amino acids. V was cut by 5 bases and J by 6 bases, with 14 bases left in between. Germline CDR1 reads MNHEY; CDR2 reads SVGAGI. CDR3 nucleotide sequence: TGTGCCAGCAGTCTTCAGTCGGGGAGTCAGCCCCAGCATTTT. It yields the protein CASSLQSGSQPQHF.

The CDR3: CASSQDSTSTYEQYF. CDR3 DNA sequence: TGTGCCAGCAGCCAAGACAGTACTAGCACCTACGAGCAGTACTTC. The chain has TRBV4-2 and TRBJ2-7, with D perhaps TRBD2 (6 bases). This CDR3 has 15 residues. Germline CDR1 is LGHNA and CDR2 is YNFKEQ. The V end lost 0 bases, the J end lost 2 bases, and 11 bases lay between the germline ends.

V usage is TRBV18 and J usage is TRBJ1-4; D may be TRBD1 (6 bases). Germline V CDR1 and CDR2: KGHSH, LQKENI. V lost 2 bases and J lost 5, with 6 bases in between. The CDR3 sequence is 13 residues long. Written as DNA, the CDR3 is TGTGCCAGCTCACCAGGACAGAATGAAAAACTGTTTTTT. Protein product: CASSPGQNEKLFF.

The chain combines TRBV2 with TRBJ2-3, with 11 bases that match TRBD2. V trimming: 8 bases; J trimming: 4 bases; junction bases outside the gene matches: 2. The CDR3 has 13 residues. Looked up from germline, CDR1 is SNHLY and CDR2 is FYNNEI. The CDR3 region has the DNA TGTGCCAGCTTAGCGGGGGGGCCAGATACGCAGTATTTT. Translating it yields CASLAGGPDTQYF.

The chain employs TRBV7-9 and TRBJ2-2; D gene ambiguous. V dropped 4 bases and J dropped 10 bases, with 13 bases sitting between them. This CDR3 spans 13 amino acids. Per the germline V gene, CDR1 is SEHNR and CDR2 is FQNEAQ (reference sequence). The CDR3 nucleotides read TGTGCCAGCAGCTCAGACACCTTATTGGAGCTGTTTTTT. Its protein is CASSSDTLLELFF.

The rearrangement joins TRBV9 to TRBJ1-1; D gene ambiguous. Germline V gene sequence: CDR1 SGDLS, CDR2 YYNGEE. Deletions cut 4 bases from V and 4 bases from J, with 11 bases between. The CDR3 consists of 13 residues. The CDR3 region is CASSKLRSTEAFF. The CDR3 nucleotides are TGTGCCAGCAGCAAATTAAGGAGCACTGAAGCTTTCTTT.

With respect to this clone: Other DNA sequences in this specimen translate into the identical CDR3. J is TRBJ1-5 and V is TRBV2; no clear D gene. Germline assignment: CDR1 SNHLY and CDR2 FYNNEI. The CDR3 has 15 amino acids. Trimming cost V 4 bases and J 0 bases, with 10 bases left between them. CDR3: CASSGSGYSNQPQHF. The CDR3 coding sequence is TGTGCCAGCAGTGGGTCAGGATATAGCAATCAGCCCCAGCATTTT.

The CDR3 DNA is TGTGCCAGTAGTATTGCATCGGAAAACATTCAGTACTTC. Translation gives CASSIASENIQYF. J is TRBJ2-4 and V is TRBV19; D ambiguous. V was pared by 3 bases and J by 5 bases, with 8 bases between. The length of the CDR3 is 13 residues. Germline CDR1 is LNHDA and CDR2 is SQIVND (reference sequence).

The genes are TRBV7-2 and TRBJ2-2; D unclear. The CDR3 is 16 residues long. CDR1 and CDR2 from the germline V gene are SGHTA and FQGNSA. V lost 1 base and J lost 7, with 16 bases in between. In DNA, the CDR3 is TGTGCCAGCAGCTTAGTACAGATCAGACATTACGGGGAGCTGTTTTTT. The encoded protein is CASSLVQIRHYGELFF. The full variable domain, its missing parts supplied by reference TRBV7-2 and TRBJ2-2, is GAGVSQSPSNKVTEKGKDVELRCDPISGHTALYWYRQSLGQGLEFLIYFQGNSAPDKSGLPSDRFSAERTGGSVSTLTIQRTQQEDSAVYLCASSLVQIRHYGELFFGEGSRLTVL.

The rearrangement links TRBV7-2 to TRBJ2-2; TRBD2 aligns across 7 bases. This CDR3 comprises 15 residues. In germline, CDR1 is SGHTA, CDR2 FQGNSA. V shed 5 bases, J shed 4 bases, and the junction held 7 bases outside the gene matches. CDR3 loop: CASSAGGSSTGELFF. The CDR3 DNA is TGTGCCAGCAGCGCCGGGGGGTCTAGCACCGGGGAGCTGTTTTTT.

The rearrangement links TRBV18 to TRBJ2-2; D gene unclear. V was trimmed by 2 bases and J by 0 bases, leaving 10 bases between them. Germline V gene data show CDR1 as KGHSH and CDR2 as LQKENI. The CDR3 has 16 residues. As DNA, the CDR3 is TGTGCCAGCTCACCATCCCCGGCGGCGAACACCGGGGAGCTGTTTTTT. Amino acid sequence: CASSPSPAANTGELFF.

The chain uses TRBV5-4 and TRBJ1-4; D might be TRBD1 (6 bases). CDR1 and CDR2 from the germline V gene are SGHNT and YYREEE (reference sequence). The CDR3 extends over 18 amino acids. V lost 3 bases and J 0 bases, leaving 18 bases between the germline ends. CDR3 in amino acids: CASSSGGAHFATNEKLFF. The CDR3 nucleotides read TGTGCCAGCAGCTCGGGGGGGGCTCATTTTGCAACTAATGAAAAACTGTTTTTT.

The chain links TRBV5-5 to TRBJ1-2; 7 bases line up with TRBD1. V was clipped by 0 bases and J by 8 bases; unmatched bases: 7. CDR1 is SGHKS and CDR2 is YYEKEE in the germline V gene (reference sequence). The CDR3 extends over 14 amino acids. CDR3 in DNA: TGTGCCAGCAGCTTGGGTCGACAGGGAGGAGGCTACACCTTC. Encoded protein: CASSLGRQGGGYTF.

The CDR3 nucleotides are TGTGCCAGTTCACAGGGGACCCTCTACGAGCAGTACTTC. It yields the protein CASSQGTLYEQYF. The chain links TRBV2 to TRBJ2-7; TRBD1 aligns across 7 bases. J was trimmed by 3 bases and V by 9 bases; bases with no gene match: 8. Germline V gene lookup returns CDR1 SNHLY and CDR2 FYNNEI. This CDR3 is built from 13 residues.

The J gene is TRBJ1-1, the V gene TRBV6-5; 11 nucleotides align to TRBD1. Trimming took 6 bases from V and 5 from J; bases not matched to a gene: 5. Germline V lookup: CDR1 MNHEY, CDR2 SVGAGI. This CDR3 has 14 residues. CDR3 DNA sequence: TGTGCCAGCAGAGGACAGGGGGCAGGGACTGAAGCTTTCTTT. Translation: CASRGQGAGTEAFF.

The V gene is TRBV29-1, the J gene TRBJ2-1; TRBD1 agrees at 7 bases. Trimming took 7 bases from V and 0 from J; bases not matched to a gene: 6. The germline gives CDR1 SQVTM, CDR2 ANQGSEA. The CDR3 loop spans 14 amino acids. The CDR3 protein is CSGSGQSSYNEQFF. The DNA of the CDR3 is TGCAGCGGCTCGGGACAGAGCTCCTACAATGAGCAGTTCTTC.

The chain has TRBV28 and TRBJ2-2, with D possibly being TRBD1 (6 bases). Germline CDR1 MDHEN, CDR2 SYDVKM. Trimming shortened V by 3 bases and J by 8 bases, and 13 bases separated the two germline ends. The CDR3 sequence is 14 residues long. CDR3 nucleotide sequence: TGTGCCAGCAGTTTCGGCCTCAGGGGAGGGGAGCTGTTTTTT. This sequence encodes CASSFGLRGGELFF.

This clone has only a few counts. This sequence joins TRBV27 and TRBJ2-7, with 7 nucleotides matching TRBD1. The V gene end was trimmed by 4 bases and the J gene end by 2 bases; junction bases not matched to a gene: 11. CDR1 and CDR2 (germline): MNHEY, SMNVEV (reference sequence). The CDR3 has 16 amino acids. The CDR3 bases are TGTGCCAGCAGTTCCAGCCGGGACAGCTTTCCCTACGAGCAGTACTTC. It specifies CASSSSRDSFPYEQYF.

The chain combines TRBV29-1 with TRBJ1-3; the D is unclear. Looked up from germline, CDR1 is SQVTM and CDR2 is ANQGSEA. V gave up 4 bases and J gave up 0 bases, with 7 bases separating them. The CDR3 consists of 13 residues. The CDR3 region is CSVGESSGNTIYF. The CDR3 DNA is TGCAGCGTTGGCGAATCCTCTGGAAACACCATATATTTT.

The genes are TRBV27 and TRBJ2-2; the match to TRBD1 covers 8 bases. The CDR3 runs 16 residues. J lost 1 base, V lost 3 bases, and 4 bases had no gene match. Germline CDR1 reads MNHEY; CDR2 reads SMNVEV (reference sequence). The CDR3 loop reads CASSFHGTGNTGELFF. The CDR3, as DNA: TGTGCCAGCAGTTTTCATGGGACAGGGAACACCGGGGAGCTGTTTTTT.

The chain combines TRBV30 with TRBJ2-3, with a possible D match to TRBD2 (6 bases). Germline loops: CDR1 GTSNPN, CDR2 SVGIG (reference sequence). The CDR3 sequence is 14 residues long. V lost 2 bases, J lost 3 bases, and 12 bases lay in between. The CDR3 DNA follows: TGTGCCTGGAGTCCGGGGGTCTGGACAGATACGCAGTATTTT. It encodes CAWSPGVWTDTQYF.

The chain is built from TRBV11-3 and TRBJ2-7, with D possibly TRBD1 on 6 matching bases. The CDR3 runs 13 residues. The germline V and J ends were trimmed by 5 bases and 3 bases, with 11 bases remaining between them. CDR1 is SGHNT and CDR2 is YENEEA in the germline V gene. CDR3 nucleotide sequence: TGTGCCAGCAGCCAGGGGTATGGCTACGAGCAGTACTTC. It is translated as CASSQGYGYEQYF.

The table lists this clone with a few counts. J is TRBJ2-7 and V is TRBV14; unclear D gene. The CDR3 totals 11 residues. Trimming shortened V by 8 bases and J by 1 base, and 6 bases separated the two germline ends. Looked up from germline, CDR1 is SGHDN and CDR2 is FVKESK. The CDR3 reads CASGRSYEQYF. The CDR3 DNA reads TGTGCCAGCGGCAGGTCCTACGAGCAGTACTTC.

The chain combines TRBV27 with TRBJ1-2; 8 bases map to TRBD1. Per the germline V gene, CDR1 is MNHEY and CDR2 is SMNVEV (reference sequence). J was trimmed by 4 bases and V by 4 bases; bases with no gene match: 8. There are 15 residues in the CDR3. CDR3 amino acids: CASSSGQGSFYGYTF. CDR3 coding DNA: TGTGCCAGCAGTTCCGGACAGGGCAGCTTCTATGGCTACACCTTC.

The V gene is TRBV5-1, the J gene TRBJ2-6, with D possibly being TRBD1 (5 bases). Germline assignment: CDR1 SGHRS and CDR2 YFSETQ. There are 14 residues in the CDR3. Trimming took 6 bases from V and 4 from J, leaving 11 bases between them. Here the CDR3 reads CASTPSGGANVLTF. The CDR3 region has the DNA TGCGCCAGCACTCCCTCAGGGGGGGCCAACGTCCTGACTTTC.

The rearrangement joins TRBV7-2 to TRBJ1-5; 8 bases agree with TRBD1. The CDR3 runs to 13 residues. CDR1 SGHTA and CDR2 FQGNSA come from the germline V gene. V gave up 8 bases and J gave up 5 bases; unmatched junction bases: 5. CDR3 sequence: CASGKTGDQPQHF. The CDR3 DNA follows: TGTGCCAGCGGAAAGACAGGGGATCAGCCCCAGCATTTT.

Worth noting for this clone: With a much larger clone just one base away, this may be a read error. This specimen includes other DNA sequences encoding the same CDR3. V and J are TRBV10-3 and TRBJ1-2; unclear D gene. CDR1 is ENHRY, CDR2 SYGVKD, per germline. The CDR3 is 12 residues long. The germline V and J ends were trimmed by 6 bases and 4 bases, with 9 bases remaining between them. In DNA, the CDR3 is TGTGCCATCAGCGAGCAGTTCTATGGCTACACCTTC. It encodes CAISEQFYGYTF.

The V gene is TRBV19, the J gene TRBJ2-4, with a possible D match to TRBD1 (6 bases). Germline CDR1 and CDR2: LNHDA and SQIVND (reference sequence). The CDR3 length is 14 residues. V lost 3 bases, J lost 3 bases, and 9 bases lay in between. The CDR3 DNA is TGTGCCAGTAGTATTACAGGGAGCAAAAACATTCAGTACTTC. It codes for CASSITGSKNIQYF.